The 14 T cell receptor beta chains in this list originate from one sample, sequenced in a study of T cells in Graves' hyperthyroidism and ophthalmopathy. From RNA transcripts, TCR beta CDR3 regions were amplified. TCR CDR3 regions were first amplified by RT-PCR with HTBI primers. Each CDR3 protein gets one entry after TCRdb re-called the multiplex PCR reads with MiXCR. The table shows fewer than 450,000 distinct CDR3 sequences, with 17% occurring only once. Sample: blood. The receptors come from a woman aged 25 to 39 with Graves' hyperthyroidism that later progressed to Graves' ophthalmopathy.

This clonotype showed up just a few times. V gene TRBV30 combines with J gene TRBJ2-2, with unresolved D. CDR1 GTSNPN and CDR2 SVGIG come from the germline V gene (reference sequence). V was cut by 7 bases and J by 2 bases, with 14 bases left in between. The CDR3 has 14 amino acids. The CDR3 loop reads CASVRKDNTGELFF. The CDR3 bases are TGTGCCTCCGTCAGGAAGGATAACACCGGGGAGCTGTTTTTT.

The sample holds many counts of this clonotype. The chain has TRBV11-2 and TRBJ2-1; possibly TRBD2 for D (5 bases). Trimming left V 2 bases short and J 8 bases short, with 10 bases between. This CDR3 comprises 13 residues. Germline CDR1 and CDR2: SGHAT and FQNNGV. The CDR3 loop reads CASSLYLADEQFF. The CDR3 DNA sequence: TGTGCCAGCAGCTTATATCTAGCCGATGAGCAGTTCTTC.

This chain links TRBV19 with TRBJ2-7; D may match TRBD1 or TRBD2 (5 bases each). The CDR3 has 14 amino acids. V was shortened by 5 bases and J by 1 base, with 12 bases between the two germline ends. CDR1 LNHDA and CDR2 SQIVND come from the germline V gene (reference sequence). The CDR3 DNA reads TGTGCCAGTAGTGAGGGGCCCGGGTCCTACGAGCAGTACTTC. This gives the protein CASSEGPGSYEQYF.

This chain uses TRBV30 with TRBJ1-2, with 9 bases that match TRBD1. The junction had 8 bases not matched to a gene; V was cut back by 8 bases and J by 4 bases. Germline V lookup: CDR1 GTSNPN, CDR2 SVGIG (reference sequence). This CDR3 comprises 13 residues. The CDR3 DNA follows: TGTGCCAGGGGGACAGGGAGCGTCTATGGCTACACCTTC. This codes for CARGTGSVYGYTF. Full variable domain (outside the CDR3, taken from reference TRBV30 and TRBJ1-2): SQTIHQWPATLVQPVGSPLSLECTVEGTSNPNLYWYRQAAGRGLQLLFYSVGIGQISSEVPQNLSASRPQDRQFILSSKKLLLSDSGFYLCARGTGSVYGYTFGSGTRLTVV.

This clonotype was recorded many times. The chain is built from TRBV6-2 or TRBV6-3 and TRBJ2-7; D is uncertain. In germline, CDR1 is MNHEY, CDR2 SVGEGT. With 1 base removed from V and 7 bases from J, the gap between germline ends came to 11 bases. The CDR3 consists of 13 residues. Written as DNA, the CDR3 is TGTGCCAGCAGTTACTATGGAAATGGGGAGCAGTACTTC. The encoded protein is CASSYYGNGEQYF.

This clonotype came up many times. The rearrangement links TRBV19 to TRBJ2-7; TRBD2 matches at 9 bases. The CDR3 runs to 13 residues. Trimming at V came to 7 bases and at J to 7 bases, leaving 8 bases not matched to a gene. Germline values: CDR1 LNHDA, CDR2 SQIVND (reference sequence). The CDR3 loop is CASKAGGPGEQYF. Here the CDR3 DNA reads TGTGCCAGTAAGGCGGGAGGGCCGGGAGAGCAGTACTTC.

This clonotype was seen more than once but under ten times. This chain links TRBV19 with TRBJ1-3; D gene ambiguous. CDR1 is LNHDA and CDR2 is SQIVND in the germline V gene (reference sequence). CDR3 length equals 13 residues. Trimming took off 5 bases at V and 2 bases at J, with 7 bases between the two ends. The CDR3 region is CASSQLTGNTIYF. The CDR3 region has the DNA TGTGCCAGTAGTCAGCTGACTGGAAACACCATATATTTT.

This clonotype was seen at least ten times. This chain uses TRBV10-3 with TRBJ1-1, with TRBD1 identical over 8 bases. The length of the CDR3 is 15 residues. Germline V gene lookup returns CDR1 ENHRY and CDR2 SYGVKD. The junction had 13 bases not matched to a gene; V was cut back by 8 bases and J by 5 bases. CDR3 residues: CAIASSDRVGTEAFF. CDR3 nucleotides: TGTGCCATCGCATCGTCGGACAGGGTTGGGACTGAAGCTTTCTTT.

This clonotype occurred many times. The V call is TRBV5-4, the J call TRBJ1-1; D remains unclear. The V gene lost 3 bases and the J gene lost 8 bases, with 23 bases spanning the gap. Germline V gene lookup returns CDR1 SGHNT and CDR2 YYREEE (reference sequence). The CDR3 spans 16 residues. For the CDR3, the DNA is TGTGCCAGCAGCTATACCCGGGTGCTCGCCTCCTCCGAAGCTTTCTTT. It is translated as CASSYTRVLASSEAFF.

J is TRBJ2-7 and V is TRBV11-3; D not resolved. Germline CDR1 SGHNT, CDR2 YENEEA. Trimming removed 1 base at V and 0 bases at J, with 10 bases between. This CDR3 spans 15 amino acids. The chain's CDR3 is CASSLARGSSYEQYF. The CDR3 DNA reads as TGTGCCAGCAGCTTAGCTCGAGGAAGCTCCTACGAGCAGTACTTC.

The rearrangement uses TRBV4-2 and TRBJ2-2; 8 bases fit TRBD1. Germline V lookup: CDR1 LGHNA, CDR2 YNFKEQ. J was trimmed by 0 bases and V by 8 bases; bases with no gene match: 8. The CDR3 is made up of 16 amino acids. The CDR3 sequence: CASCSVGQANTGELFF. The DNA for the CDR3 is TGTGCCAGCTGCTCCGTGGGACAGGCGAACACCGGGGAGCTGTTTTTT.

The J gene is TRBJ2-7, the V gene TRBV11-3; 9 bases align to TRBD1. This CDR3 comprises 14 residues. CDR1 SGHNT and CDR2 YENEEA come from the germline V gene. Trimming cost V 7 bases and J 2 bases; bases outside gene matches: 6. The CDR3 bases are TGTGCCAGCACCTACAGGGGGCCCACCTACGAGCAGTACTTC. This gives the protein CASTYRGPTYEQYF.

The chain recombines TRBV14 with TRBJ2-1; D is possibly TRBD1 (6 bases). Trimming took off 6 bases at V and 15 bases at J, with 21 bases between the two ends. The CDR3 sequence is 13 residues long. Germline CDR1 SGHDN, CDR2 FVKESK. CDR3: CASSPQVGARAFF. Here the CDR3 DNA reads TGTGCCAGCAGTCCCCAAGTGGGGGCGAGGGCGTTCTTC.

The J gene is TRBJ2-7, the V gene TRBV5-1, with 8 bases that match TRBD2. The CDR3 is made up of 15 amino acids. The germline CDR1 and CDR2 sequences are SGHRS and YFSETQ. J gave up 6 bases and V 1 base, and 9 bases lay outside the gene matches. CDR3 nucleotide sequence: TGCGCCAGCAGCTTGTTCGGGGGGGAAGGCTCCGAGCAGTACTTC. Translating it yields CASSLFGGEGSEQYF.